These 18 T cell receptor beta chains originate from one sample sequenced in a study of tumor-infiltrating lymphocytes in primary liver carcinoma. Co-extracted RNA and DNA came from roughly 20-30 mg of unsorted bulk tissue. TCR beta cDNA was made from 400 to 500 ng total RNA with a constant-region primer. It was through three nested multiplex PCR rounds of slightly modified ARM-PCR that TCR beta libraries arose. Researchers ran the first two PCR rounds for roughly 11 cycles each with TRBV1-TRBV30 forward primers and a C-beta reverse primer. TCRdb reprocessed the multiplex PCR reads via MiXCR and lists one record per CDR3 protein. The sample yields about 210,000 distinct CDR3 sequences, 85% seen once. The sample consisted of tumor tissue from primary liver carcinoma. These TCRs come from a man between 40 and 49 years old with primary liver carcinoma and hepatitis B virus infection.

This chain links TRBV11-2 with TRBJ2-2, with D possibly TRBD2 on 6 matching bases. Germline CDR1 is SGHAT and CDR2 is FQNNGV. The CDR3 is made up of 17 amino acids. V gave up 10 bases and J gave up 2 bases, with 23 bases separating them. The CDR3 sequence: CATGPERAGENTGELFF. For the CDR3, the DNA is TGTGCCACGGGCCCGGAGCGGGCTGGGGAAAACACCGGGGAGCTGTTTTTT.

The genes are TRBV5-1 and TRBJ2-5; TRBD2 is a possible D gene (6 bases). Looked up from germline, CDR1 is SGHRS and CDR2 is YFSETQ. V was shortened by 7 bases and J by 7 bases, with 23 bases between the two germline ends. This CDR3 spans 15 amino acids. The CDR3 here is CASGPTPSAEGTQYF. CDR3 sequence (DNA): TGCGCCAGCGGCCCAACCCCCTCAGCGGAGGGGACCCAGTACTTC. Supplemented by reference TRBV5-1 and TRBJ2-5, the full variable domain reads KAGVTQTPRYLIKTRGQQVTLSCSPISGHRSVSWYQQTPGQGLQFLFEYFSETQRNKGNFPGRFSGRQFSNSRSEMNVSTLELGDSALYLCASGPTPSAEGTQYFGPGTRLLVL.

The count of this clonotype is one. The V and J genes are TRBV20-1 and TRBJ1-1; 7 bases fit TRBD1. Germline V gene lookup returns CDR1 DFQATT and CDR2 SNEGSKA (reference sequence). After removal of 3 bases from V and 1 base from J, the junction contained 14 bases not matched to a gene. This CDR3 is 17 amino acids long. CDR3: CSARADRVNRPNTEAFF. The CDR3 coding sequence is TGCAGTGCTAGGGCAGACAGGGTTAATCGGCCGAACACTGAAGCTTTCTTT.

The V call is TRBV11-2, the J call TRBJ2-7, with TRBD1 identical over 9 bases. The J segment lost 7 bases and the V segment lost 11 bases, leaving 18 bases of the junction unmatched. Per germline, CDR1 SGHAT and CDR2 FQNNGV. This CDR3 has 15 residues. CDR3 loop: CAGTLRWTGENEQYF. The CDR3 DNA is TGTGCCGGCACTTTACGATGGACAGGGGAAAATGAGCAGTACTTC.

The V call is TRBV4-3, the J call TRBJ1-2, with 8 nucleotides matching TRBD1. CDR1 is LGHNA, CDR2 YSLEER, per germline. CDR3 length equals 17 residues. Trimming cost V 7 bases and J 4 bases; bases outside gene matches: 17. CDR3 protein: CASNQDCRQGRIYGYTF. CDR3 DNA sequence: TGCGCCAGCAACCAGGATTGTCGACAGGGGCGGATCTATGGCTACACCTTC.

Of note for this clonotype: One base away lies a much larger clone, so this may be a sequencing read error. The V call is TRBV28, the J call TRBJ1-5, with 9 bases aligning to TRBD1. This CDR3 spans 16 amino acids. Germline values: CDR1 MDHEN, CDR2 SYDVKM. Trimming removed 7 bases from V and 3 bases from J; junction bases left unmatched: 10. The CDR3 DNA follows: TGTGCCAGCATCTTCGACAGGGGGGCCTCCAATCAGCCCCAGCATTTT. Amino acid sequence: CASIFDRGASNQPQHF.

As to this clonotype: Compared with germline, one end of the junction differs, possibly owing to a read error. V and J are TRBV6-1 and TRBJ1-5; no clear D gene. The CDR3 totals 13 residues. Germline V gene sequence: CDR1 MNHNS, CDR2 SASEGT. DNA of the CDR3: TGTGCCAGCAGTGAAGCCAAGGGCCAGCCCCATCATTTT. Protein sequence: CASSEAKGQPHHF.

As regards this clonotype: At one end the junction does not follow the germline gene, possibly because of a read error. The rearrangement links TRBV11-2 to TRBJ1-6; tentatively, D is TRBD1 (5 bases). CDR3 size: 16 residues. CDR1 and CDR2 from the germline V gene are SGHAT and FQNNGV. CDR3 nucleotide sequence: TGTGCCAGCAACTTAGGGGAGGACGATTATAATTCCCCCCTCCACTTT. Its protein product is CASNLGEDDYNSPLHF.

About this clonotype: One junction end does not reproduce the germline sequence, and a read error may be involved. V is TRBV11-1 and J is TRBJ2-7, with a weak D call TRBD2 (6 bases). Germline CDR1 is SGHAT and CDR2 is FQDESV (reference sequence). This CDR3 is built from 15 residues. The CDR3 protein is CASSSSWDSYYEQYF. In DNA, the CDR3 is TGCGCCAGCAGCTCATCCTGGGACTCCTACTACGAGCAGTACTTC.

To note about this clonotype: An end of the junction differs from the germline gene, which may be a read error. This chain joins TRBV6-9 and TRBJ1-4; tentatively, D is TRBD1 (6 bases). The CDR3 covers 13 residues. CDR1 and CDR2 from the germline V gene are MNHGY and SVAAGI. The CDR3 sequence is CASRGLRFEKLFF. The CDR3 bases are TGCGCCAGCAGGGGACTGCGATTCGAAAAACTGTTTTTT.

This clonotype was observed a single time. This chain uses TRBV28 with TRBJ2-1, with TRBD2 matching 8 bases. Germline CDR1 reads MDHEN; CDR2 reads SYDVKM. The CDR3 spans 16 residues. Unmatched junction bases numbered 11, after V lost 7 bases and J lost 3 bases. This chain's CDR3 is CASIAQDRGGYNEQFF. The CDR3 DNA follows: TGTGCCAGCATCGCCCAGGATCGGGGGGGCTACAATGAGCAGTTCTTC.

A note on this clonotype: Lacking the conserved final phenylalanine or tryptophan, this CDR3 likely reflects a read error. The CDR3 region has the DNA TGCGCCAGCAGCCAAGAAAGGTCTAGCGGGATCCTGTATGGGCAGTTCCTC. This codes for CASSQERSSGILYGQFL. This chain connects TRBV4-3 to TRBJ2-1; TRBD2 aligns across 9 bases. V trimming: 0 bases; J trimming: 12 bases; junction bases outside the gene matches: 15. This CDR3 has 17 amino acids. Germline CDR1 is LGHNA and CDR2 is YSLEER.

With respect to this clonotype: This CDR3 is missing its conserved last phenylalanine or tryptophan, likely due to a read error. This rearrangement joins TRBV5-1 to TRBJ2-1, with TRBD1 as a possible D gene (6 bases). Germline assignment: CDR1 SGHRS and CDR2 YFSETQ. V lost 0 bases to trimming and J lost 2 bases, with 9 bases between them. The CDR3 extends over 15 amino acids. CDR3 region: CASSLGQDAYNEQFL. For the CDR3, the DNA is TGCGCCAGCAGCTTGGGACAGGATGCCTACAATGAGCAGTTCCTC.

The V and J genes are TRBV29-1 and TRBJ1-3, with D possibly TRBD1 on 5 matching bases. The V and J ends lost 2 bases and 4 bases respectively, with 18 bases between them. In germline, CDR1 is SQVTM, CDR2 ANQGSEA. The CDR3 covers 16 residues. The CDR3 reads CSVEYDRGVAGNTIYF. CDR3 DNA sequence: TGCAGCGTTGAATATGATCGGGGGGTAGCAGGAAACACCATATATTTT.

On this clonotype itself: Relative to the germline gene, one junction end is altered; a read error may explain this. The chain combines TRBV4-3 with TRBJ2-7; D might be TRBD2 (6 bases). There are 14 residues in the CDR3. Germline assignment: CDR1 LGHNA and CDR2 YSLEER. CDR3 in amino acids: CTCSHLGGAGEQYF. The CDR3 coding sequence is TGCACCTGCAGCCACCTGGGCGGAGCGGGCGAGCAGTATTTC.

V is TRBV29-1 and J is TRBJ2-1; 9 bases align to TRBD1. In germline, CDR1 is SQVTM, CDR2 ANQGSEA. The CDR3 covers 14 residues. Written as DNA, the CDR3 is TGCGGCGAAACGCGGACAGGGGACTACAATGAGCAGTTCTTC. Translated: CGETRTGDYNEQFF.

The CDR3 reads CASSRYRTGELFF. The DNA of the CDR3 is TGTGCCAGTTCGCGGTACAGGACTGGGGAGCTGTTTTTT. The V call is TRBV6-5, the J call TRBJ2-2; either TRBD1 or TRBD2 may fit D (5 bases each). V was cut by 9 bases and J by 8 bases, with 16 bases left in between. The CDR3 is 13 amino acids. The germline V gene encodes CDR1 MNHEY and CDR2 SVGAGI.

Ten or more counts support this clonotype. This chain connects TRBV28 to TRBJ2-2; D may be TRBD1 (6 bases). Trimming cost V 6 bases and J 4 bases, with 9 bases left between them. The CDR3 totals 13 residues. Germline lookup yields CDR1 MDHEN and CDR2 SYDVKM. CDR3 region: CASRRGGTGELFF. CDR3 bases: TGTGCCAGCAGAAGAGGGGGCACCGGGGAGCTGTTTTTT.